Following are 15 T cell receptor beta chains from one sample sequenced in a study of CD8 T cells in Susac syndrome. Random hexamers were used to reverse transcribe 0.5 to 1 ug of RNA. Each CDR3 protein gets one entry after TCRdb re-called the immunoSEQ multiplex PCR reads with MiXCR. The data contain over 80,000 distinct CDR3 sequences, approximately 92% of them singletons. Input material: CD8+ T cells from PBMCs. The receptors were sampled from a human donor in good health.

The rearrangement joins TRBV2 to TRBJ2-5; D possibly corresponds to TRBD2 (7 bases). Germline V CDR1 and CDR2: SNHLY, FYNNEI. Trimming pared 5 bases from V and 2 bases from J, leaving 18 bases between. The CDR3 contains 16 residues. CDR3 bases: TGTGCCAGCAGTCCCGGGCGGGGGCTCGTACAAGAGACCCAGTACTTC. Amino acids: CASSPGRGLVQETQYF.

The chain uses TRBV12-3 or TRBV12-4 and TRBJ2-7, with 7 bases fitting TRBD1. The V segment lost 5 bases and the J segment 5 bases; nucleotides outside the gene matches: 12. CDR3 length: 15 amino acids. The CDR3 DNA sequence: TGTGCCAGCAGTGATACAGGGGCGGGTCAGGACGAGCAGTACTTC. It yields the protein CASSDTGAGQDEQYF.

The V gene is TRBV12-3 or TRBV12-4, the J gene TRBJ2-7; a possible D gene is TRBD2 (6 bases). The CDR3 is 16 residues long. V lost 4 bases to trimming and J lost 0 bases, with 16 bases between them. This chain's CDR3 is CASSSPRGGHSYEQYF. CDR3 in DNA: TGTGCCAGCAGTTCCCCCCGGGGAGGCCACTCCTACGAGCAGTACTTC.

The genes are TRBV29-1 and TRBJ1-1; D gene ambiguous. Trimming pared 4 bases from V and 8 bases from J, leaving 5 bases between. CDR1 and CDR2 from the germline V gene are SQVTM and ANQGSEA. The CDR3 length is 9 residues. CDR3 DNA sequence: TGCAGCGTTGGCGGGGAAGCTTTCTTT. The encoded protein is CSVGGEAFF.

V gene TRBV18 combines with J gene TRBJ2-6; 7 nucleotides agree with TRBD1. V shed 6 bases and J 0 bases; nucleotides not matched to a gene: 5. Germline values: CDR1 KGHSH, CDR2 LQKENI. CDR3 size: 16 residues. The CDR3 sequence is CASSPTGLSGANVLTF. In DNA form, the CDR3 reads TGTGCCAGCTCTCCGACAGGGCTCTCTGGGGCCAACGTCCTGACTTTC.

This chain uses TRBV9 with TRBJ1-2, with unresolved D. The CDR3 runs 13 residues. The germline V gene has CDR1 SGDLS and CDR2 YYNGEE. V was shortened by 2 bases and J by 4 bases, with 9 bases between the two germline ends. CDR3 loop: CASSVGGGYGYTF. Here the CDR3 DNA reads TGTGCCAGCAGCGTGGGCGGCGGCTATGGCTACACCTTC. The full variable domain, rest sourced from reference TRBV9 and TRBJ1-2, is DSGVTQTPKHLITATGQRVTLRCSPRSGDLSVYWYQQSLDQGLQFLIQYYNGEERAKGNILERFSAQQFPDLHSELNLSSLELGDSALYFCASSVGGGYGYTFGSGTRLTVV.

The CDR3 spells CASSLGGLTDTQYF. The CDR3 region has the DNA TGTGCCAGCAGCTTAGGGGGACTCACAGATACGCAGTATTTT. This chain links TRBV7-9 with TRBJ2-3, with a weak D call TRBD2 (6 bases). The V end lost 1 base, the J end lost 2 bases, and 7 bases lay between the germline ends. This CDR3 is 14 amino acids long. CDR1 is SEHNR, CDR2 FQNEAQ, per germline (reference sequence).

The rearrangement joins TRBV14 to TRBJ2-5, with 9 bases aligning to TRBD1. The junction had 4 bases not matched to a gene; V was cut back by 2 bases and J by 3 bases. The CDR3 loop spans 15 amino acids. CDR1 and CDR2 from the germline V gene are SGHDN and FVKESK. CDR3: CASSQWDREKETQYF. DNA of the CDR3: TGTGCCAGCAGCCAATGGGACAGGGAAAAAGAGACCCAGTACTTC.

The count of this clonotype is one. This chain connects TRBV3-1 to TRBJ2-1; 7 nucleotides align to TRBD2. Germline V gene sequence: CDR1 LGHDT, CDR2 YNNKEL (reference sequence). The length of the CDR3 is 16 residues. With 0 bases clipped from V and 2 bases from J, the junction kept 4 bases outside the gene matches. The CDR3 reads CASSQEGRGTYNEQFF. Here the CDR3 DNA reads TGTGCCAGCAGCCAAGAAGGGCGGGGGACCTACAATGAGCAGTTCTTC.

In its sample, this clonotype was seen once. The chain couples TRBV13 to TRBJ1-3; D not certain. CDR1 is PRHDT and CDR2 is FYEKMQ in the germline V gene (reference sequence). The V gene lost 0 bases and the J gene lost 2 bases, with 11 bases spanning the gap. The CDR3 contains 16 residues. The CDR3 reads CASSLGRVFTGNTIYF. The CDR3 region has the DNA TGTGCCAGCAGCTTAGGCCGGGTGTTCACTGGAAACACCATATATTTT.

The chain has TRBV3-1 and TRBJ2-7; a possible D gene is TRBD2 (6 bases). The germline CDR1 and CDR2 sequences are LGHDT and YNNKEL (reference sequence). Trimming took off 1 base at V and 0 bases at J, with 13 bases between the two ends. This CDR3 spans 16 amino acids. CDR3 nucleotides: TGTGCCAGCAGCCAAGCCATCGCGGGGTACTCCTACGAGCAGTACTTC. It translates to CASSQAIAGYSYEQYF.

Only a few counts were recorded for this clonotype. The chain uses TRBV19 and TRBJ2-7; no reliable D call. From germline, CDR1 is LNHDA and CDR2 SQIVND (reference sequence). The CDR3 spans 13 residues. V shed 3 bases and J shed 4 bases, with 10 bases lying between them. CDR3: CASSIGTAYEQYF. DNA for the CDR3: TGTGCCAGTAGTATTGGTACAGCGTACGAGCAGTACTTC.

The rearrangement links TRBV24-1 to TRBJ2-2, with 7 bases fitting TRBD2. Losses at the gene ends were 6 bases for V and 4 bases for J; bases not matched to a gene: 7. This CDR3 has 15 residues. Germline V gene lookup returns CDR1 KGHDR and CDR2 SFDVKD. The CDR3 DNA follows: TGTGCCACCAGTTCGGCGGGGGAAGGCACCGGGGAGCTGTTTTTT. Protein product: CATSSAGEGTGELFF.

V gene TRBV3-1 combines with J gene TRBJ2-5; 8 bases align to TRBD2. With V trimmed by 2 bases and J by 5 bases, 10 bases remained unmatched. Germline CDR1 LGHDT, CDR2 YNNKEL (reference sequence). The CDR3 runs 16 residues. In DNA, the CDR3 is TGTGCCAGCAGCCAAATCGCCGGGGGGGCCGGGGAGACCCAGTACTTC. It translates to CASSQIAGGAGETQYF.

The genes are TRBV2 and TRBJ2-2; TRBD1 aligns across 7 bases. With 4 bases clipped from V and 4 bases from J, the junction kept 6 bases outside the gene matches. Germline values: CDR1 SNHLY, CDR2 FYNNEI. CDR3 length equals 15 residues. The CDR3 reads CASSAGTDTTGELFF. CDR3 sequence (DNA): TGTGCCAGCAGTGCGGGGACAGATACCACCGGGGAGCTGTTTTTT.